The 19 T cell receptor beta chains below come from one sample, sequenced in a study of cytomegalovirus exposure and HLA in healthy donors. The PCR used 60 Vbeta and 13 Jbeta primers. Produced via immunoSEQ multiplex PCR; TCRdb's table is partial and in-frame only. The sample lists roughly 130,000 clones; more than 80% were seen once. Input material: PBMCs. The receptors derive from a man aged 35 to 55 in good health and CMV-seronegative.

This clone has only one observation. The CDR3 sequence is CASSQTVYNEQFF. CDR3 bases: TGCGCCAGCAGCCAGACAGTCTACAATGAGCAGTTCTTC. This rearrangement joins TRBV5-1 to TRBJ2-1; TRBD1 might be the D (5 bases). The CDR3 runs to 13 residues. V was trimmed by 4 bases and J by 3 bases, leaving 8 bases between them. Germline V gene sequence: CDR1 SGHRS, CDR2 YFSETQ.

V and J are TRBV6-1 and TRBJ2-7, with TRBD1 identical over 9 bases. Per germline, CDR1 MNHNS and CDR2 SASEGT. The CDR3 runs 14 residues. V was clipped by 7 bases and J by 0 bases; unmatched bases: 4. CDR3 loop: CASKPQGASYEQYF. As DNA, the CDR3 is TGTGCCAGCAAACCACAGGGGGCCTCCTACGAGCAGTACTTC.

The chain joins TRBV18 to TRBJ2-7; no clear D gene. The CDR3 runs 13 residues. Germline V gene sequence: CDR1 KGHSH, CDR2 LQKENI. Trimming pared 6 bases from V and 2 bases from J, leaving 11 bases between. The CDR3 sequence is CASSNADTYEQYF. CDR3 nucleotide sequence: TGTGCCAGCTCTAATGCAGATACCTACGAGCAGTACTTC.

This clone was counted between two and nine times. This chain connects TRBV4-2 to TRBJ1-1; D is ambiguous. The V end lost 1 base, the J end lost 5 bases, and 11 bases lay between the germline ends. This CDR3 has 14 amino acids. Germline CDR1 reads LGHNA; CDR2 reads YNFKEQ. The CDR3, as DNA: TGTGCCAGCAGCCAAGTGGAGGGAGCGACTGAAGCTTTCTTT. Encoded protein: CASSQVEGATEAFF.

This clone was seen a single time. The chain couples TRBV2 to TRBJ1-5, with D tentatively TRBD1 (6 bases). CDR1 is SNHLY, CDR2 FYNNEI, per germline. This CDR3 is built from 13 residues. V lost 7 bases and J lost 3, with 10 bases in between. The CDR3 loop is CASKRQDNQPQHF. The CDR3 region has the DNA TGTGCCAGCAAGAGACAGGACAATCAGCCCCAGCATTTT.

The chain uses TRBV14 and TRBJ1-1; TRBD1 might be the D (6 bases). Germline V gives CDR1 SGHDN, CDR2 FVKESK. V lost 4 bases and J 5 bases, leaving 17 bases between the germline ends. CDR3 length equals 15 residues. The CDR3 is CASSPGQGRRTEAFF. CDR3 bases: TGTGCCAGCAGCCCTGGGCAGGGGCGTCGGACTGAAGCTTTCTTT.

This clone turned up a few times. J is TRBJ2-5 and V is TRBV6-1; 10 nucleotides line up with TRBD2. Per germline, CDR1 MNHNS and CDR2 SASEGT. The V gene end was trimmed by 8 bases and the J gene end by 4 bases; junction bases not matched to a gene: 7. CDR3 length: 14 amino acids. CDR3: CASWSAGGPETQYF. The CDR3 nucleotides read TGTGCCAGCTGGTCAGCGGGAGGGCCAGAGACCCAGTACTTC.

The rearrangement links TRBV9 to TRBJ2-5; 7 nucleotides line up with TRBD1. The V segment lost 3 bases and the J segment 5 bases; nucleotides outside the gene matches: 10. The V gene's germline CDR1 is SGDLS and CDR2 YYNGEE. This CDR3 spans 15 amino acids. CDR3 in amino acids: CASSATGTVMETQYF. CDR3 nucleotide sequence: TGTGCCAGCAGCGCGACAGGGACGGTGATGGAGACCCAGTACTTC.

The V gene is TRBV29-1, the J gene TRBJ2-5; D may be TRBD2 (5 bases). The V end lost 4 bases, the J end lost 2 bases, and 8 bases lay between the germline ends. The CDR3 runs 12 residues. Germline V CDR1 and CDR2: SQVTM, ANQGSEA. DNA of the CDR3: TGCAGCGTTGTACGGGATCAAGAGACCCAGTACTTC. Translated, it gives CSVVRDQETQYF.

Comment on this clone: This sample also contains other DNA sequences that code for the same CDR3. The chain uses TRBV20-1 and TRBJ1-4; no firm D call. This CDR3 contains 11 residues. The germline V gene encodes CDR1 DFQATT and CDR2 SNEGSKA (reference sequence). Trimming took 5 bases from V and 14 from J, leaving 15 bases between them. This CDR3 is CSAPRLQFLFF. CDR3 in DNA: TGCAGTGCTCCGAGGTTGCAGTTTCTGTTTTTT.

V and J are TRBV11-2 and TRBJ1-4; D not certain. Germline CDR1 reads SGHAT; CDR2 reads FQNNGV. The CDR3 consists of 14 residues. Between the trimmed V and J ends, which lost 5 bases and 8 bases, there was a span of 15 bases. The CDR3 sequence is CASSRRVETEKLFF. In DNA, the CDR3 is TGTGCCAGCAGCCGACGGGTAGAAACCGAAAAACTGTTTTTT.

The chain combines TRBV28 with TRBJ2-3, with a possible D match to TRBD2 (6 bases). The V end was cut by 8 bases, the J end by 0 bases, with 15 bases between. Looked up from germline, CDR1 is MDHEN and CDR2 is SYDVKM. CDR3 length: 15 residues. CDR3 nucleotide sequence: TGTGCCAGCGACGAACGGGAGTATAGCACAGATACGCAGTATTTT. Amino acid sequence: CASDEREYSTDTQYF.

The chain combines TRBV5-1 with TRBJ2-5; 7 nucleotides align to TRBD2. This CDR3 region has 17 residues. Germline CDR1 SGHRS, CDR2 YFSETQ. J gave up 2 bases and V 0 bases, and 10 bases lay outside the gene matches. The CDR3 DNA is TGCGCCAGCAGCTTGGGGGGCGGAAGCGGGGAACAAGAGACCCAGTACTTC. Translation gives CASSLGGGSGEQETQYF. Full variable domain (rest looked up from reference TRBV5-1 and TRBJ2-5): KAGVTQTPRYLIKTRGQQVTLSCSPISGHRSVSWYQQTPGQGLQFLFEYFSETQRNKGNFPGRFSGRQFSNSRSEMNVSTLELGDSALYLCASSLGGGSGEQETQYFGPGTRLLVL.

The chain recombines TRBV29-1 with TRBJ2-1, with a tentative D call TRBD1 (5 bases). Germline assignment: CDR1 SQVTM and CDR2 ANQGSEA. CDR3 length: 16 amino acids. Trimming left V 1 base short and J 8 bases short, with 21 bases between. CDR3: CSVEVAGQERFDEQFF. The CDR3 DNA follows: TGCAGCGTTGAAGTGGCAGGGCAGGAAAGGTTCGATGAGCAGTTCTTC.

V is TRBV7-2 and J is TRBJ1-1; maybe TRBD1 (6 bases). V lost 1 base and J lost 9, with 9 bases in between. This CDR3 region has 12 residues. The V gene's germline CDR1 is SGHTA and CDR2 FQGNSA. Here the CDR3 reads CASSLEGTQAFF. The CDR3 nucleotides are TGTGCCAGCAGCTTAGAGGGGACACAAGCTTTCTTT.

The chain is built from TRBV15 and TRBJ1-4; D gene uncertain. There are 13 residues in the CDR3. Germline V CDR1 and CDR2: LNHNV, YYDKDF (reference sequence). Trimming pared 0 bases from V and 6 bases from J, leaving 5 bases between. CDR3 region: CATSRDLYEKLFF. CDR3 coding DNA: TGTGCCACCAGCAGAGACCTATATGAAAAACTGTTTTTT.

The chain is built from TRBV6-1 and TRBJ1-1; D remains ambiguous. The germline CDR1 and CDR2 sequences are MNHNS and SASEGT. Trimming left V 3 bases short and J 9 bases short, with 5 bases between. The CDR3 runs to 10 residues. CDR3 protein: CASSDNKAFF. CDR3 nucleotides: TGTGCCAGCAGTGATAATAAAGCTTTCTTT.

This chain connects TRBV30 to TRBJ1-2; TRBD1 aligns across 7 bases. This CDR3 spans 13 amino acids. Germline V gene data show CDR1 as GTSNPN and CDR2 as SVGIG (reference sequence). J lost 7 bases, V lost 4 bases, and 9 bases had no gene match. The CDR3 bases are TGTGCCTGGAAGGACAGGACGAAAGTTGGCTACACCTTC. Translation gives CAWKDRTKVGYTF. Using reference TRBV30 and TRBJ1-2 for the parts outside the CDR3, the full variable domain is SQTIHQWPATLVQPVGSPLSLECTVEGTSNPNLYWYRQAAGRGLQLLFYSVGIGQISSEVPQNLSASRPQDRQFILSSKKLLLSDSGFYLCAWKDRTKVGYTFGSGTRLTVV.

The V gene is TRBV9, the J gene TRBJ1-3; D not certain. Germline CDR1 SGDLS, CDR2 YYNGEE. The length of the CDR3 is 15 residues. V was shortened by 3 bases and J by 3 bases, with 13 bases between the two germline ends. Written as DNA, the CDR3 is TGTGCCAGCAGCGAGATACCAGGCTTTGGAAACACCATATATTTT. This codes for CASSEIPGFGNTIYF.